The clone carrying this T cell receptor beta chain has just a few counts. This record belongs to a study of identical twins. A single record per CDR3 protein comes from TCRdb applying MiXCR to the 5' RACE reads. Of under 900,000 distinct CDR3 sequences listed, about 12% are singletons. CDR1 is SGDLS, CDR2 YYNGEE, per germline. This CDR3 comprises 15 residues. Deletions cut 0 bases from V and 7 bases from J, with 14 bases between. In addition, the sample was reused for a study of yellow fever vaccine responses in identical twins.

The sequenced sample was PBMCs. This TCR derives from a woman under 30 in good health. V gene TRBV9 combines with J gene TRBJ2-1; D is possibly TRBD2 (6 bases). CDR3 DNA: TGTGCCAGCAGCGTAGTCATAGCGGAACTTAATGAGCAGTTCTTC. Translated: CASSVVIAELNEQFF.